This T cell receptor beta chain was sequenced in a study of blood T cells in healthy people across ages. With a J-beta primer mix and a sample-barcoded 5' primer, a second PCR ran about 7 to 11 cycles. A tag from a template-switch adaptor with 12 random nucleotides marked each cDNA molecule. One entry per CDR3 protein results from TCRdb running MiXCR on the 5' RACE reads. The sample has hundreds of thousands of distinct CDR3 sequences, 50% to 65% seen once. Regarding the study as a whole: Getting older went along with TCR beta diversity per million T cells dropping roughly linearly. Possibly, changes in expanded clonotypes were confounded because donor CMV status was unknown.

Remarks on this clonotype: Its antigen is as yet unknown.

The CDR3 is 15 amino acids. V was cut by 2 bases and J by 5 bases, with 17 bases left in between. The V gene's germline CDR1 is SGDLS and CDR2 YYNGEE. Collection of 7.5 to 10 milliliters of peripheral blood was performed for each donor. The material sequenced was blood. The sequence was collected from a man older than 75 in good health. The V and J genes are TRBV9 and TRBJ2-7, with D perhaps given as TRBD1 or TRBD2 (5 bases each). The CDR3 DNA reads TGTGCCAGCAGCGTGTGGGGGTCCGGTACCCACGAGCAGTACTTC. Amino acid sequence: CASSVWGSGTHEQYF.